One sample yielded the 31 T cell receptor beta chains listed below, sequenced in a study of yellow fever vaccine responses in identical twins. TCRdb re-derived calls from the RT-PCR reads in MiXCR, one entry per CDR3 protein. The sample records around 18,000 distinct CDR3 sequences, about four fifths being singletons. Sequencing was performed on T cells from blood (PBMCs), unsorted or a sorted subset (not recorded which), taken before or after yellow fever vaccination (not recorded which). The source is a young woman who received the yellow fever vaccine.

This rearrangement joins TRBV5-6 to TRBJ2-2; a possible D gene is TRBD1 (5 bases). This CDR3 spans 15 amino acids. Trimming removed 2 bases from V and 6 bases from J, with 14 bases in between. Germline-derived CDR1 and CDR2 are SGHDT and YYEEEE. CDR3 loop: CASSFRPGFSGELFF. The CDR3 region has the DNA TGTGCCAGCAGCTTTAGGCCAGGGTTCTCCGGGGAGCTGTTTTTT.

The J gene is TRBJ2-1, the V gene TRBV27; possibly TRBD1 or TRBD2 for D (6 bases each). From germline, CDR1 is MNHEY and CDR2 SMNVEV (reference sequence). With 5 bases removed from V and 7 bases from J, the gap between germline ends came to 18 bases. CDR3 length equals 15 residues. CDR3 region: CASSRTTGSGNEQFF. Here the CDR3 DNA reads TGTGCCAGCAGTCGAACTACAGGGAGCGGGAATGAGCAGTTCTTC.

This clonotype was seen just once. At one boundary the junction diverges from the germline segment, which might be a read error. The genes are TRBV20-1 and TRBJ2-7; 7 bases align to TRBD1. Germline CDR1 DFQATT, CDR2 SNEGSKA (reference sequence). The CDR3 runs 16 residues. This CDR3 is CSATTPLTGLSCEQYF. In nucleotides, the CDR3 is TGCAGTGCCACCACACCCCTGACAGGGTTGTCCTGCGAGCAGTACTTC.

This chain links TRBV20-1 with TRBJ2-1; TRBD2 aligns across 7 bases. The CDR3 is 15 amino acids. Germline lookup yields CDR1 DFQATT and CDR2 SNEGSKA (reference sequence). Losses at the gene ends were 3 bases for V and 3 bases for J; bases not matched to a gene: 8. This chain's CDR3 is CSASSLADNYNEQFF. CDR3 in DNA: TGCAGTGCTAGTTCCCTAGCGGATAACTACAATGAGCAGTTCTTC.

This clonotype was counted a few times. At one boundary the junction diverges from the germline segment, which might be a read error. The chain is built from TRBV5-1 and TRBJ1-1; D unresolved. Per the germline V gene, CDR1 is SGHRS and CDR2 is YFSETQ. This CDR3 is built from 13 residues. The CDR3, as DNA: TGCGCCAGCAGCTTGGTACCGAACGCTGAAGCTTTCTTT. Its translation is CASSLVPNAEAFF.

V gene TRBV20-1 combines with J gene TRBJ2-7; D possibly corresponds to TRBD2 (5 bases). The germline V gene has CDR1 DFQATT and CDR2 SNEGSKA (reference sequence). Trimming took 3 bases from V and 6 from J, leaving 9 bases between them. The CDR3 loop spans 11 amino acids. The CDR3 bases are TGCAGTGCTAGGGACTTCCCCGAGCAGTACTTC. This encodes CSARDFPEQYF.

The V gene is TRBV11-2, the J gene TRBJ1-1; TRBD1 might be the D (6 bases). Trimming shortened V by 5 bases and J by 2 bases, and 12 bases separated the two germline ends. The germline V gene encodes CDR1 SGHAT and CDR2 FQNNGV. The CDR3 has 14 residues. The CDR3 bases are TGTGCCAGCAGCCTTCGGACAGCAAACACTGAAGCTTTCTTT. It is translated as CASSLRTANTEAFF.

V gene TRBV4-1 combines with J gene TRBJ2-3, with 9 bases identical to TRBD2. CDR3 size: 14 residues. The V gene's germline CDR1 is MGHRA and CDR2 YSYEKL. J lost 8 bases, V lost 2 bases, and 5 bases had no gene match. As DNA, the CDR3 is TGCGCCAGCAGCCAATTAGCGGGAGAGGGTACGCAGTATTTT. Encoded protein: CASSQLAGEGTQYF.

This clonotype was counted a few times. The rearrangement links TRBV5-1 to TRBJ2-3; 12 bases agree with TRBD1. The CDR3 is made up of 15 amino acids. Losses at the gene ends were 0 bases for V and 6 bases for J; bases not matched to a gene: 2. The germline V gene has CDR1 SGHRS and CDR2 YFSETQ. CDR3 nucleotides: TGCGCCAGCAGCTTGGCCGGGACAGGGGGCGATACGCAGTATTTT. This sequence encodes CASSLAGTGGDTQYF.

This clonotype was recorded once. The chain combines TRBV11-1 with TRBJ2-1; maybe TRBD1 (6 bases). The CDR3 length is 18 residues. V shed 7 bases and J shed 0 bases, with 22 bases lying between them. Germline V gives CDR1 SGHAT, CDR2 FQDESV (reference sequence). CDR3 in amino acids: CASTLTKSAGVSYNEQFF. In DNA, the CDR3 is TGTGCCAGCACCCTCACAAAGTCGGCAGGGGTCTCCTACAATGAGCAGTTCTTC.

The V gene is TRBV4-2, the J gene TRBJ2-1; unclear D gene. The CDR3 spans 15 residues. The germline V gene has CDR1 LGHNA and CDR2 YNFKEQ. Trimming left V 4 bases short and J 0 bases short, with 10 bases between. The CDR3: CASSPDTSSYNEQFF. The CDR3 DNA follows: TGTGCCAGCAGCCCAGACACGAGCTCCTACAATGAGCAGTTCTTC.

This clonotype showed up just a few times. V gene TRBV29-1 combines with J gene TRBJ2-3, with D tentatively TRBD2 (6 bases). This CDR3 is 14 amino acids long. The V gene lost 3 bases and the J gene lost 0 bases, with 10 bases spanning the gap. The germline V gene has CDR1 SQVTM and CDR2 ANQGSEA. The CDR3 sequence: CSVDRAGSTDTQYF. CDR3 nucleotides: TGCAGCGTTGACAGGGCGGGGAGCACAGATACGCAGTATTTT.

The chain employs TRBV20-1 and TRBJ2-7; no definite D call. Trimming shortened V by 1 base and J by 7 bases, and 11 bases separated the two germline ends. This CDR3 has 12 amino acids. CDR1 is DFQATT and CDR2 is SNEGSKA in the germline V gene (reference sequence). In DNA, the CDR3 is TGCAGTGCTAGAGTCACATCTTGGGAGCAGTACTTC. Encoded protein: CSARVTSWEQYF.

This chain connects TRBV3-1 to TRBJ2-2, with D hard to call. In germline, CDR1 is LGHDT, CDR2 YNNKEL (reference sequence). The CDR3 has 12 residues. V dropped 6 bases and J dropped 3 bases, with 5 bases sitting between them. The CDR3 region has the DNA TGTGCCAGCAGACTTGACACCGGGGAGCTGTTTTTT. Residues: CASRLDTGELFF.

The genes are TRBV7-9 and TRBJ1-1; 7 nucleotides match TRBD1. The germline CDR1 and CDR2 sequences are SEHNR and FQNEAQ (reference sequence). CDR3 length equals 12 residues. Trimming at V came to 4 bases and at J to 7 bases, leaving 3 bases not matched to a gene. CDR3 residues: CASSSGQVEAFF. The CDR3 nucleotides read TGTGCCAGCAGCTCAGGACAGGTTGAAGCTTTCTTT.

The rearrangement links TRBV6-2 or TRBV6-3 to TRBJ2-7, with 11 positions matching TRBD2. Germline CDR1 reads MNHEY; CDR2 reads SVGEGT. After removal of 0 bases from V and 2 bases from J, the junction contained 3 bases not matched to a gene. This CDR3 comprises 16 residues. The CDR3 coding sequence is TGTGCCAGCAGTTACTCGAGACTAGCGGGGACCTACGAGCAGTACTTC. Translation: CASSYSRLAGTYEQYF.

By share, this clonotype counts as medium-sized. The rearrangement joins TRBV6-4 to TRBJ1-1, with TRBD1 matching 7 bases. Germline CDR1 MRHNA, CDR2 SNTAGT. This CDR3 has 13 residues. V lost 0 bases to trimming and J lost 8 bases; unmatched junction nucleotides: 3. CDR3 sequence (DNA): TGTGCCAGCAGTGACTCAGAGACAGGGGAAGCTTTCTTT. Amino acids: CASSDSETGEAFF.

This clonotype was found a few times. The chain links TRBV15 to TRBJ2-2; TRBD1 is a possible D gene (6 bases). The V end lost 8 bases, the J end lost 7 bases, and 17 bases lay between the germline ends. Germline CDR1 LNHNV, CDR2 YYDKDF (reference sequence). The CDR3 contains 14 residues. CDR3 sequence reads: CATGLYRASGELFF. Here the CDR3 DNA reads TGTGCCACCGGGCTTTACAGGGCTAGCGGGGAGCTGTTTTTT.

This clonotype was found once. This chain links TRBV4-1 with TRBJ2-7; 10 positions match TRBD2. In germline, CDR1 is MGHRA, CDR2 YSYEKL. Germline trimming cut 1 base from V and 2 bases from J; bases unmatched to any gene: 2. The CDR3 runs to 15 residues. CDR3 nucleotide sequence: TGCGCCAGCAGCCAAGGGCTAGCGGGAGCCTACGAGCAGTACTTC. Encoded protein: CASSQGLAGAYEQYF.

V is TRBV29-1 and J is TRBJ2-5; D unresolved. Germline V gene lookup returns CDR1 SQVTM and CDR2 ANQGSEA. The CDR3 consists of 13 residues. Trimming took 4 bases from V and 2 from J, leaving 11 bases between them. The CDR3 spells CSVVLTEQETQYF. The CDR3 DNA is TGCAGCGTTGTTTTGACGGAACAAGAGACCCAGTACTTC.

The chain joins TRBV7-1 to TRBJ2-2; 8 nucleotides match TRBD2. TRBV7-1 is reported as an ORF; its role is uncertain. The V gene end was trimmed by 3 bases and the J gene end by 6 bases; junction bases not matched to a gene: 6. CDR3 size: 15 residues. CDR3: CASSSSGGTAGELFF. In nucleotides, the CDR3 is TGTGCCAGCAGCTCCAGCGGGGGAACCGCCGGGGAGCTGTTTTTT.

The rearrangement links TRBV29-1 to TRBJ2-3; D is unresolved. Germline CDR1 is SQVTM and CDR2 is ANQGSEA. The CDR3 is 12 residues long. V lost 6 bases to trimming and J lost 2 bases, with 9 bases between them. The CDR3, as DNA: TGCAGCGTCGCACTCATCACAGATACGCAGTATTTT. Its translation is CSVALITDTQYF.

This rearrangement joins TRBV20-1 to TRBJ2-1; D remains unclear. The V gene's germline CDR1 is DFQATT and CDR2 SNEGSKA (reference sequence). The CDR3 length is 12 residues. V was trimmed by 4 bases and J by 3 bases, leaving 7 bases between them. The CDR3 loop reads CSAKGFYNEQFF. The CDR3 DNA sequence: TGCAGTGCTAAGGGTTTCTACAATGAGCAGTTCTTC.

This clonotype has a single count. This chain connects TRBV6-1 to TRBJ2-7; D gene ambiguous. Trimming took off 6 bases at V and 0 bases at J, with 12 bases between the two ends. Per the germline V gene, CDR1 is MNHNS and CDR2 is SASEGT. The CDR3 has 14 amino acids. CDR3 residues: CASSMTLTSYEQYF. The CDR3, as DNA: TGTGCCAGCAGCATGACACTTACCTCCTACGAGCAGTACTTC.

The CDR3 sequence is CASSLGGGGWDEQFF. DNA for the CDR3: TGTGCCAGCAGCTTAGGCGGGGGGGGCTGGGATGAGCAGTTCTTC. The chain combines TRBV7-3 with TRBJ2-1; 9 positions agree with TRBD2. Germline V gives CDR1 SGHTA, CDR2 FQGTGA. The CDR3 runs to 15 residues. Trimming removed 2 bases from V and 8 bases from J; junction bases left unmatched: 7. The entire variable domain, with the rest obtained from reference TRBV7-3 and TRBJ2-1, is as follows: GAGVSQTPSNKVTEKGKYVELRCDPISGHTALYWYRQSLGQGPEFLIYFQGTGAADDSGLPNDRFFAVRPEGSVSTLKIQRTERGDSAVYLCASSLGGGGWDEQFFGPGTRLTVL.

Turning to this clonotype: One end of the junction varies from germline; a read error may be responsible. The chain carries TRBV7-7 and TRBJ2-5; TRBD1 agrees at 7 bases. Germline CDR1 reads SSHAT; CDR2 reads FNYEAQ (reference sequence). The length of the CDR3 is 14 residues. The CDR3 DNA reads TGTGCTAGCAGCTCACAGGGGACACAAGAGACCCAGTACTTC. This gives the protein CASSSQGTQETQYF. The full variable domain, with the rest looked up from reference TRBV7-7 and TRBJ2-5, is GAGVSQSPRYKVTKRGQDVTLRCDPISSHATLYWYQQALGQGPEFLTYFNYEAQPDKSGLPSDRFSAERPEGSISTLTIQRTEQRDSAMYRCASSSQGTQETQYFGPGTRLLVL.

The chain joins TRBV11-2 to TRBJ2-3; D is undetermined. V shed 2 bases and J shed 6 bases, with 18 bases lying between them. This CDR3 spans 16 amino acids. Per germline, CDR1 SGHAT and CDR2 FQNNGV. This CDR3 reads CASSLSLSPTTDTQYF. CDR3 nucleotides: TGTGCCAGCAGCTTATCTCTCTCACCGACAACGGATACGCAGTATTTT.

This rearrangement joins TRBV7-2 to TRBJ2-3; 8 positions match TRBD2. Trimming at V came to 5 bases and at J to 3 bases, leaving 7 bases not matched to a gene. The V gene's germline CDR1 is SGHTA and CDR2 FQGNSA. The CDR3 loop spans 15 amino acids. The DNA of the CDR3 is TGTGCCAGCAGCACCTATAGCGGGGAAACAGATACGCAGTATTTT. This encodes CASSTYSGETDTQYF.

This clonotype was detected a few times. CDR3 DNA: TGTGCCAGCAGCTTGCGTGGGATAACAGATACGCAGTATTTT. Translating it yields CASSLRGITDTQYF. The rearrangement uses TRBV11-2 and TRBJ2-3; no reliable D call. Germline V gene data show CDR1 as SGHAT and CDR2 as FQNNGV. V shed 3 bases and J shed 3 bases, with 10 bases lying between them. CDR3 length: 14 residues.

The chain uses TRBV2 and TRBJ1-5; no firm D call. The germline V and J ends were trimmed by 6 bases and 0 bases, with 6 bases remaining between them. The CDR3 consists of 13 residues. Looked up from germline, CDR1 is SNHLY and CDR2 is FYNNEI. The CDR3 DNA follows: TGTGCCAGCAGATCCAATAGCAATCAGCCCCAGCATTTT. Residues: CASRSNSNQPQHF.

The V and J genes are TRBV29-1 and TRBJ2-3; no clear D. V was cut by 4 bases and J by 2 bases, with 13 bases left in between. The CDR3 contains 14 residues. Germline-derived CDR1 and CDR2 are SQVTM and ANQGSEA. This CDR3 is CSVGNRQHTDTQYF. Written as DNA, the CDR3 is TGCAGCGTTGGGAACCGGCAACACACAGATACGCAGTATTTT.